This record looks at one T cell receptor beta chain sequence and its context. What it binds is unknown. The CDR3 is 18 amino acids. V was clipped by 1 base and J by 4 bases; unmatched bases: 12. Germline lookup yields CDR1 LGHNA and CDR2 YNFKEQ. Clones were read by immunoSEQ multiplex PCR, and TCRdb kept only the in-frame ones, dropping some. The table lists some 100,000 clones, roughly nine tenths of them singletons, with nearly 4.5% in the top ten. The data were obtained in a study of cytomegalovirus exposure and HLA in healthy donors. Findings and caveats of the study: The authors listed 164 TCR beta chains as cytomegalovirus-associated. One later analysis, an examination of the roughly 130 validation repertoires, found that first-cohort TCR clusters tended to co-occur in them.

The genes are TRBV4-2 and TRBJ2-5; the match to TRBD2 covers 10 bases. Sequenced: PBMCs. The receptor comes from a man aged 18 to 35 in good health and CMV-seropositive. The CDR3 bases are TGTGCCAGCAGCCAAGCCCACTCTGTAGCGGGGGGCGTAGAGACCCAGTACTTC. This encodes CASSQAHSVAGGVETQYF.